The 3 T cell receptor beta chains reported below all come from one sample, sequenced in a study of post-analysis software for immune sequencing data. Study-wide results and caveats: Patients showed TRBV5-6, TRBV5-1 and TRBV20-1 among roughly 5 TRBV segments more frequent than in controls.

Sequencing libraries made from TCR beta cDNA carried unique molecular identifiers. TCRdb processed the PCR reads anew with MiXCR; each CDR3 protein has one entry. There are approximately 400,000 distinct CDR3 sequences in the sample; approximately 38% occur only once, and roughly 13% lies in the top ten. These receptors have no identified antigens. The sequenced sample consisted of blood. The receptor source for this set is a girl between 5 and 17 years old with multiple sclerosis.

This clonotype has just a few counts. Its ends do not fully match the called genes, so a read error is possible. The V call is TRBV7-7, the J call TRBJ2-5; 13 bases line up with TRBD2. The CDR3 totals 17 residues. Germline V CDR1 and CDR2: SSHAT, FNYEAQ (reference sequence). This CDR3 reads CASSLRRLAGGQETQYF. The DNA of the CDR3 is TGTGCTAGCAGCTTACGTCGACTAGCGGGGGGACAAGAGACCCAGTACTTC. The variable domain in full, completed from reference TRBV7-7 and TRBJ2-5, reads GAGVSQSPRYKVTKRGQDVTLRCDPISSHATLYWYQQALGQGPEFLTYFNYEAQPDKSGLPSDRFSAERPEGSISTLTIQRTEQRDSAMYRCASSLRRLAGGQETQYFGPGTRLLVL.

This clonotype appeared many times. The chain links TRBV7-2 to TRBJ2-7, with D maybe TRBD1 (5 bases). The CDR3 sequence is 15 residues long. Trimming left V 3 bases short and J 0 bases short, with 12 bases between. Germline V lookup: CDR1 SGHTA, CDR2 FQGNSA. The CDR3 spells CASSLAGDSSYEQYF. CDR3 nucleotides: TGTGCCAGCAGCTTGGCCGGCGACAGCTCCTACGAGCAGTACTTC.

The rearrangement links TRBV6-5 to TRBJ1-1; perhaps TRBD1 as D (5 bases). CDR3 length: 14 amino acids. V lost 1 base and J 6 bases, leaving 12 bases between the germline ends. Per the germline V gene, CDR1 is MNHEY and CDR2 is SVGAGI. The CDR3 region is CASSYWAPGAEAFF. The CDR3 coding sequence is TGTGCCAGCAGTTACTGGGCACCGGGGGCTGAAGCTTTCTTT.